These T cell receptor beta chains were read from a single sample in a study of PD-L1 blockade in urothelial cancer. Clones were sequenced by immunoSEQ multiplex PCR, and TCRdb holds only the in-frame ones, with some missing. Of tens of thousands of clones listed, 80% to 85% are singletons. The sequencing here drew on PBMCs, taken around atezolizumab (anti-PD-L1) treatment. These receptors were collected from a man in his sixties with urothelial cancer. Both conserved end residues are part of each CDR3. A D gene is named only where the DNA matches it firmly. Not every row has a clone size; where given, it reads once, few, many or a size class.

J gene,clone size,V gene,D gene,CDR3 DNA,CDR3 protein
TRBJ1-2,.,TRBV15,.,TGTGCCACCAGCAGAGATCTCTTTCCCCAAGGAGATGGCTACACCTTC,CATSRDLFPQGDGYTF
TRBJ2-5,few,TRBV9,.,TGTGCCAGCAGCCCGTGGACACCAGAGACCCAGTACTTC,CASSPWTPETQYF
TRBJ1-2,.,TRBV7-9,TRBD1,TGTGCCAGCAGCCCGACCCGGGACAGGGCGACCACCTTC,CASSPTRDRATTF
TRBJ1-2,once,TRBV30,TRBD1,TGTGCCTCCCCGGTGACCCCCGGGACAGGGGGAGGCTACACCTTC,CASPVTPGTGGGYTF
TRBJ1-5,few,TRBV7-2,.,TGTGCCAGCAGCCCCAGCCAAGGGGGCAATCAGCCCCAGCATTTT,CASSPSQGGNQPQHF
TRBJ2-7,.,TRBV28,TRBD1,TGTGCCAGTCTGGACAGGAGCTCCTACGAGCAGTACTTC,CASLDRSSYEQYF
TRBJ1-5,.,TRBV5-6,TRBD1,TGTGCCAGCAGCTTAATGGACAGGGGGAACAATCAGCCCCAGCATTTT,CASSLMDRGNNQPQHF
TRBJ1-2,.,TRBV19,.,TGTGCCAGTGAAGGAAGGGAGGAACGGGATGGCTACACCTTC,CASEGREERDGYTF
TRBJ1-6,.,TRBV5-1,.,TGCGCCAGCAGCCGTTCGGGAGGAGAGGGGAGCTCCTATAATTCACCCCTCCACTTT,CASSRSGGEGSSYNSPLHF
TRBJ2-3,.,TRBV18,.,TGTGCCAGCTCCCTTTCGGTTACTAAAGCAGATACGCAGTATTTT,CASSLSVTKADTQYF
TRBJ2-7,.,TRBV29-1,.,TGCAGCGGTGGCCAGGGGGGAAGCGGCTACGAGCAGTACTTC,CSGGQGGSGYEQYF
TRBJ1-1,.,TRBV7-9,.,TGTGCCAGCAGCTCCTGGAGTAGCGGAAACACTGAAGCTTTCTTT,CASSSWSSGNTEAFF
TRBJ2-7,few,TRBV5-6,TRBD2,TGTGCCAGCAGCTTTGGGCCTATGTCCCCTAGCGGGGGGGCCTACGAGCAGTACTTC,CASSFGPMSPSGGAYEQYF
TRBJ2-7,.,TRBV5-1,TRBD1,TGCGCCAGCAGGGGACAGGGTTGGGATTACGAGCAGTACTTC,CASRGQGWDYEQYF
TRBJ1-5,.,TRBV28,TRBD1,TGTGCCAGCATTCCTCTTGACAGGGCAGGCAATCAGCCCCAGCATTTT,CASIPLDRAGNQPQHF
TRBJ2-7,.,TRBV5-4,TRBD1,TGTGCCAGCAGCTTGGTACAGGGGGTCGAGCAGTACTTC,CASSLVQGVEQYF
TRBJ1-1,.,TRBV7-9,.,TGTGCCAGCAGCCCGACGGGGAACACTGAAGCTTTCTTT,CASSPTGNTEAFF
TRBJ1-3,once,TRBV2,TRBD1,TGTGCCAGCGGGAGGGGACAGGGGGCCGGCACCATATATTTT,CASGRGQGAGTIYF
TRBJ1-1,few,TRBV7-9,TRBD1,TGTGCCAGCAGCTCTTCGAACAGGGGGTTGAACACTGAAGCTTTCTTT,CASSSSNRGLNTEAFF
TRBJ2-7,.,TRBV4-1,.,TGCGCCAGCAGCCAAGATCTACTAGTATACGAGCAGTACTTC,CASSQDLLVYEQYF
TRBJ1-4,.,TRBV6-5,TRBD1,TGTGCCAGCAGTTACGAGACAGGGGTTCGTGAAAAACTGTTTTTT,CASSYETGVREKLFF
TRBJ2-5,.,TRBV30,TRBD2,TGTGCCTGGGGCCTAGCGGGGGGAGGGAAGACCCAGTACTTC,CAWGLAGGGKTQYF
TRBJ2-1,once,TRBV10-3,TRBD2,TGTGCCATCAGTGGGGGCCCCGGGACTAGCGGGAGCCCGGTCCCAGATGAGCAGTTCTTC,CAISGGPGTSGSPVPDEQFF
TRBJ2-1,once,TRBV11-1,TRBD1,TGTGCCAGCAGCTTCCGACAGGGGCACTACAATGAGCAGTTCTTC,CASSFRQGHYNEQFF
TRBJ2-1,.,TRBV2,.,TGTGCCAGCAATACCCCGGGGAAAGTGAATGAGCAGTTCTTC,CASNTPGKVNEQFF
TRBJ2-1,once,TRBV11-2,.,TGTGCCAGCAGCTTGTCCGGAGAAGGGCAGTTCTTC,CASSLSGEGQFF
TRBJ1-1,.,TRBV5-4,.,TGTGCCAGCAGCCCCGGCCGGGGGGTTCTGGACACTGAAGCTTTCTTT,CASSPGRGVLDTEAFF
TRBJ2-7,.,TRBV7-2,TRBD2,TGTGCCAGCAGGTACGAAGGACTAGCGGGAGACGAGCAGTACTTC,CASRYEGLAGDEQYF
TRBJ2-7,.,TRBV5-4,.,TGTGCCAGCAGCATGTCGACAGTAAGGTTGGCCCGACTGGAGCAGTACTTC,CASSMSTVRLARLEQYF
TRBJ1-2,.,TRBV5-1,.,TGCGCCAGCAGCTTGGCCACGGGAAGATACGATGGCTACACCTTC,CASSLATGRYDGYTF
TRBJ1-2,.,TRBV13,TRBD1,TGTGCCAGCAGCTCGGGACAGGAGGCCTATGGCTACACCTTC,CASSSGQEAYGYTF
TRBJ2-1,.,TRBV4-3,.,TGCGCCAGCAGCCAAGTGGGGGCCCGCAATGAGCAGTTCTTC,CASSQVGARNEQFF
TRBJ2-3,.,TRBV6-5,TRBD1,TGTGCCAGCAGTTACGGGACAGGGCGAGGCACAGATACGCAGTATTTT,CASSYGTGRGTDTQYF
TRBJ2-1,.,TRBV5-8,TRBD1,TGTGCCAGCAGCCGAGGGACAGGGGCCTACAATGAGCAGTTCTTC,CASSRGTGAYNEQFF
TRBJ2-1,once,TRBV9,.,TGTGCCAGCAGTCTAAGCTCCTACAATGAGCAGTTCTTC,CASSLSSYNEQFF
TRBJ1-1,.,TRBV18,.,TGTGCCAGCTCATTCAGGGGTGGCGGCGAAGCTTTCTTT,CASSFRGGGEAFF
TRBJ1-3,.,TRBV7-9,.,TGTGCCAGCAGCTTTAGCGGGGCCTCTGGAAACACCATATATTTT,CASSFSGASGNTIYF
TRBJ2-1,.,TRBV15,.,TGTGCCACCAGCAAGGAGCTGAGCTACAATGAGCAGTTCTTC,CATSKELSYNEQFF
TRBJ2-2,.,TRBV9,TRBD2,TGTGCCAGCAGCACCCTAGCGGGGTACGACGGGGAGCTGTTTTTT,CASSTLAGYDGELFF
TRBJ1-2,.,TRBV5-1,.,TGCGCCAGCAGAGTGGCGGGAAACTATGGCTACACCTTC,CASRVAGNYGYTF
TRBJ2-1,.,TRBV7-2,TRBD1,TGTGCCAGCAGCTCGAGACAGGGCATCAATGAGCAGTTCTTC,CASSSRQGINEQFF
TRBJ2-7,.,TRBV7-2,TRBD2,TGTGCCAGCAGTCCGTCGACTAGCGGGAGTCTAAACGAGCAGTACTTC,CASSPSTSGSLNEQYF
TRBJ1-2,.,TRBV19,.,TGTGCCAGTAGTATAGATTGGCGACAGAGAAAAGGCTACACCTTC,CASSIDWRQRKGYTF
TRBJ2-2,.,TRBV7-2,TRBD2,TGTGCCAGCAGCTTCTCGGGACTAGCGGGACCGGGCGGGGAGCTGTTTTTT,CASSFSGLAGPGGELFF
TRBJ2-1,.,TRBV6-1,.,TGTGCCAGCGGCAGGGGTCCTGGGTCCTACAATGAGCAGTTCTTC,CASGRGPGSYNEQFF
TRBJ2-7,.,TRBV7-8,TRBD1,TGTGCCAGCAGTTTCCCGGTGGGACAGGGGGATTGGGAGCAGTACTTC,CASSFPVGQGDWEQYF
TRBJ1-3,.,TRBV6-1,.,TGTGCCAGCAGGGACATCAGCTCTGGAAACACCATATATTTT,CASRDISSGNTIYF
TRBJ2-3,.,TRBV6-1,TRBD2,TGTGCCAGCAGCTCGCTTAGCGGGGGGCCAGATACGCAGTATTTT,CASSSLSGGPDTQYF
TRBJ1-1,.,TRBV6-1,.,TGTGCCAGCAGTGGGCAGGGTTCTGAAGCTTTCTTT,CASSGQGSEAFF